These T cell receptor beta chains were read from a single sample in a study of T cell responses to AZD1222 COVID-19 vaccine. Assay used: immunoSEQ multiplex PCR; TCRdb lists only in-frame clones, some missing. The sample contains more than 110,000 clones, over 75% of which appear only once. This specimen consisted of peripheral blood, obtained on day 0 of AZD1222 vaccination. Receptors were obtained from an adult in good health. CDR3s include the opening cysteine and the closing phenylalanine or tryptophan. Fields, in order: V gene, D gene, J gene, clone size, CDR3 DNA, CDR3 protein. A D gene is named only where the DNA matches it firmly. Clone size is not always given. Where it is, it says once, few, many or a class for expanded clones.

V gene: TRBV11-2
D gene: TRBD1
J gene: TRBJ1-3
clone size: .
CDR3 DNA: TGTGCCAGCAGCTTAGTGTCTGCAGGGGGCTCTGGAAACACCATATATTTT
CDR3 protein: CASSLVSAGGSGNTIYF

V gene: TRBV27
D gene: TRBD2
J gene: TRBJ2-7
clone size: .
CDR3 DNA: TGTGCCAGCAAGACTAGCGGGTACTCCTACGAGCAGTACTTC
CDR3 protein: CASKTSGYSYEQYF

V gene: TRBV27
D gene: TRBD1
J gene: TRBJ1-4
clone size: .
CDR3 DNA: TGTGCCAGCAGTCCCTCCCGGACAGGGTGGAATGAAAAACTGTTTTTT
CDR3 protein: CASSPSRTGWNEKLFF

V gene: TRBV7-9
D gene: .
J gene: TRBJ1-1
clone size: .
CDR3 DNA: TGTGCCAGCAGCTTACGGGACCCGAGGGCCCGGGACACTGAAGCTTTCTTT
CDR3 protein: CASSLRDPRARDTEAFF

V gene: TRBV29-1
D gene: .
J gene: TRBJ1-5
clone size: .
CDR3 DNA: TGCAGCGTGGCAAGAGGGCGGATGGAGCCCCAGCATTTT
CDR3 protein: CSVARGRMEPQHF

V gene: TRBV5-4
D gene: .
J gene: TRBJ1-1
clone size: .
CDR3 DNA: TGTGCCAGCAGTTCCGGGGGGACTGAAGCTTTCTTT
CDR3 protein: CASSSGGTEAFF

V gene: TRBV5-3
D gene: TRBD1
J gene: TRBJ1-1
clone size: .
CDR3 DNA: TGTGCCAGAAGCACGACAGGGGGCGAGGATTTTTTGAACACTGAAGCTTTCTTT
CDR3 protein: CARSTTGGEDFLNTEAFF

V gene: TRBV11-3
D gene: .
J gene: TRBJ2-5
clone size: .
CDR3 DNA: TGTGCCAGCAGCTTAGCCACCGAAGAGACCCAGTACTTC
CDR3 protein: CASSLATEETQYF

V gene: TRBV5-1
D gene: TRBD1
J gene: TRBJ2-2
clone size: .
CDR3 DNA: TGCGCCAGCAGCTTGGTGTCAGGGGGTATCGGGGAGCTGTTTTTT
CDR3 protein: CASSLVSGGIGELFF

V gene: TRBV29-1
D gene: .
J gene: TRBJ2-7
clone size: .
CDR3 DNA: TGCAGCGTTGGGAGGGGCTACGAGCAGTACTTC
CDR3 protein: CSVGRGYEQYF

V gene: TRBV19
D gene: TRBD2
J gene: TRBJ2-3
clone size: .
CDR3 DNA: TGTGCCAGTAGTACGGGATGGGGAGGGACGCAGTATTTT
CDR3 protein: CASSTGWGGTQYF

V gene: TRBV10-3
D gene: .
J gene: TRBJ2-7
clone size: .
CDR3 DNA: TGTGCCATCAGTGTAAATGGGTATCCGGCGACCTACGAGCAGTACTTC
CDR3 protein: CAISVNGYPATYEQYF

V gene: TRBV27
D gene: TRBD2
J gene: TRBJ2-7
clone size: .
CDR3 DNA: TGTGCCAGCAGTTTGTACCCCGGGACTAGCGGGAGACGCGAGCAGTACTTC
CDR3 protein: CASSLYPGTSGRREQYF

V gene: TRBV2
D gene: .
J gene: TRBJ2-7
clone size: .
CDR3 DNA: TGTGCCATTCAGGGCCGCGATTACGAGCAGTACTTC
CDR3 protein: CAIQGRDYEQYF

V gene: TRBV2
D gene: .
J gene: TRBJ2-7
clone size: .
CDR3 DNA: TGTGCCAGCAGCCTGGGTACCTACGAGCAGTACTTC
CDR3 protein: CASSLGTYEQYF

V gene: TRBV6-5
D gene: .
J gene: TRBJ1-2
clone size: .
CDR3 DNA: TGTGCCAGGACCGTCTATGGCTACACCTTC
CDR3 protein: CARTVYGYTF

V gene: TRBV7-9
D gene: .
J gene: TRBJ1-1
clone size: .
CDR3 DNA: TGTGCCAGCAGCCTAGACAGTCAGACTGAAGCTTTCTTT
CDR3 protein: CASSLDSQTEAFF

V gene: TRBV2
D gene: .
J gene: TRBJ1-4
clone size: once
CDR3 DNA: TGTGCCAGCATGGACCTAGGGGTGACCGAAAAACTGTTTTTT
CDR3 protein: CASMDLGVTEKLFF

V gene: TRBV7-9
D gene: .
J gene: TRBJ2-1
clone size: once
CDR3 DNA: TGTGCCAGCAGTCAGACGGCCCCCCAAAACGGGAGATTACTCTTC
CDR3 protein: CASSQTAPQNGRLLF

V gene: TRBV11-2
D gene: TRBD1
J gene: TRBJ1-4
clone size: once
CDR3 DNA: TGTGCCAGCAGCCGGGGACAGCTAAATGAAAAACTGTTTTTT
CDR3 protein: CASSRGQLNEKLFF

V gene: TRBV12-3/TRBV12-4
D gene: .
J gene: TRBJ1-1
clone size: .
CDR3 DNA: TGTGCCAGCAGACAGACAGGATACACTGAAGCTTTCTTT
CDR3 protein: CASRQTGYTEAFF

V gene: TRBV6-5
D gene: .
J gene: TRBJ1-1
clone size: .
CDR3 DNA: TGTGCCAGCAGTTCGGGGCAGGTATTTGGTGCTTTCTTT
CDR3 protein: CASSSGQVFGAFF

V gene: TRBV6-5
D gene: .
J gene: TRBJ1-2
clone size: few
CDR3 DNA: TGTGCCAGCAGTCAACCCTCAGGGGTAAAGTATGGCTACACCTTC
CDR3 protein: CASSQPSGVKYGYTF

V gene: TRBV5-4
D gene: TRBD2
J gene: TRBJ2-1
clone size: .
CDR3 DNA: TGTGCCAGCACCTCCGGGACTAGCAATCTCAATGAGCAGTTCTTC
CDR3 protein: CASTSGTSNLNEQFF

V gene: TRBV18
D gene: .
J gene: TRBJ1-6
clone size: .
CDR3 DNA: TGTGCCAGCTCACCAGGCCTTCAGGGGAAACGGTCACCCCTCCACTTT
CDR3 protein: CASSPGLQGKRSPLHF

V gene: TRBV6-5
D gene: TRBD2
J gene: TRBJ2-1
clone size: few
CDR3 DNA: TGTGCCAGCAGCCCCCTAGCGGGAGGGCCGGATGAGCAGTTCTTC
CDR3 protein: CASSPLAGGPDEQFF

V gene: TRBV12-3/TRBV12-4
D gene: .
J gene: TRBJ2-7
clone size: once
CDR3 DNA: TGTGCCAGCAGGGCAGACCCTTCCTACGAGCAGTACTTC
CDR3 protein: CASRADPSYEQYF

V gene: TRBV3-1/TRBV3-2
D gene: .
J gene: TRBJ1-2
clone size: .
CDR3 DNA: TGTGCCAGCAGCCAAAGGTACTATGGCTACACCTTC
CDR3 protein: CASSQRYYGYTF

V gene: TRBV5-4
D gene: .
J gene: TRBJ1-2
clone size: .
CDR3 DNA: TGTGCCAGCAGCGACGGGACCGGGTTGGCGTTAGTCGTCGACACCTTC
CDR3 protein: CASSDGTGLALVVDTF

V gene: TRBV3-1/TRBV3-2
D gene: .
J gene: TRBJ1-5
clone size: .
CDR3 DNA: TGTGCCAGCAGCAGGGCGCGCAATCAGCCCCAGCATTTT
CDR3 protein: CASSRARNQPQHF

V gene: TRBV21-1
D gene: .
J gene: TRBJ2-2
clone size: .
CDR3 DNA: TGTGCCAGCAGGGAAACTGGGACAGTCACCGGGGAGCTGTTTTTT
CDR3 protein: CASRETGTVTGELFF

V gene: TRBV12-3/TRBV12-4
D gene: TRBD2
J gene: TRBJ2-7
clone size: .
CDR3 DNA: TGTGCCAGCAGGCCAGCGGGATCCTACGAGCAGTACTTC
CDR3 protein: CASRPAGSYEQYF

V gene: TRBV7-2
D gene: TRBD1
J gene: TRBJ1-4
clone size: .
CDR3 DNA: TGTGCCAGCAGCCAGAGGGGGCCCGGGGCAACTAATGAAAAACTGTTTTTT
CDR3 protein: CASSQRGPGATNEKLFF

V gene: TRBV30
D gene: .
J gene: TRBJ2-7
clone size: .
CDR3 DNA: TGTGCCTGGACGCGAGGAGGCTACGAGCAGTACTTC
CDR3 protein: CAWTRGGYEQYF

V gene: TRBV14
D gene: TRBD1
J gene: TRBJ1-2
clone size: .
CDR3 DNA: TGTGCCAGCAGCCAAACTCGGCAGGGGGGTTACACCTTC
CDR3 protein: CASSQTRQGGYTF

V gene: TRBV19
D gene: .
J gene: TRBJ1-1
clone size: .
CDR3 DNA: TGTGCCAGTAGTGTCTACTCACAGGGCTCTATGAACACTGAAGCTTTCTTT
CDR3 protein: CASSVYSQGSMNTEAFF

V gene: TRBV19
D gene: .
J gene: TRBJ1-1
clone size: .
CDR3 DNA: TGTGCCAGTAGTATTAGGGTTGTAAGGGCTGAAGCTTTCTTT
CDR3 protein: CASSIRVVRAEAFF

V gene: TRBV2
D gene: TRBD2
J gene: TRBJ2-7
clone size: .
CDR3 DNA: TGTGCCAGCACTACTCTGGGGGGACTAGCGGGAGGGGAGCAGTACTTC
CDR3 protein: CASTTLGGLAGGEQYF

V gene: TRBV7-9
D gene: .
J gene: TRBJ1-1
clone size: .
CDR3 DNA: TGTGCCAGCAGCTTAAGCAGGTCCGGGAACACTGAAGCTTTCTTT
CDR3 protein: CASSLSRSGNTEAFF

V gene: TRBV27
D gene: TRBD2
J gene: TRBJ2-3
clone size: .
CDR3 DNA: TGTGCCAGCAGTTGGAGGGAGGGTACAGATACGCAGTATTTT
CDR3 protein: CASSWREGTDTQYF

V gene: TRBV10-2
D gene: .
J gene: TRBJ2-7
clone size: .
CDR3 DNA: TGCGCCAGCAAAAGGGCCAGGGATTTCTACGAGCAGTACTTC
CDR3 protein: CASKRARDFYEQYF

V gene: TRBV24-1
D gene: .
J gene: TRBJ1-6
clone size: .
CDR3 DNA: TGTGCCACCAGTGACCGGTATAATTCACCCCTCCACTTT
CDR3 protein: CATSDRYNSPLHF

V gene: TRBV19
D gene: TRBD2
J gene: TRBJ2-1
clone size: .
CDR3 DNA: TGTGCCAGTACCCTTAGACTAGCGGGAGGGGATGAGCAGTTCTTC
CDR3 protein: CASTLRLAGGDEQFF

V gene: TRBV7-2
D gene: TRBD1
J gene: TRBJ1-6
clone size: .
CDR3 DNA: TGTGCCAGCAGCTTGGACAGGGGTTCACCCCTCCACTTT
CDR3 protein: CASSLDRGSPLHF

V gene: TRBV4-2
D gene: TRBD2
J gene: TRBJ2-1
clone size: .
CDR3 DNA: TGTGCCAGCAGCCAAGTGGCGGGAGGTTCCTACAATGAGCAGTTCTTC
CDR3 protein: CASSQVAGGSYNEQFF